These 23 T cell receptor beta chains were all obtained from the same sample, sequenced in a study of T cell responses to AZD1222 COVID-19 vaccine. Assay used: immunoSEQ multiplex PCR; TCRdb lists only in-frame clones, some missing. Of 150,000 to 180,000 clones listed, around nine tenths are singletons. The sequencing here drew on peripheral blood, taken on day 0 of AZD1222 vaccination. Every receptor here comes from an adult in good health.

The rearrangement links TRBV7-3 to TRBJ2-1; 8 bases are a match to TRBD2. The V segment lost 5 bases and the J segment 9 bases; nucleotides outside the gene matches: 15. This CDR3 spans 16 amino acids. The germline V gene encodes CDR1 SGHTA and CDR2 FQGTGA. CDR3 coding DNA: TGTGCCAGCAGCCCAGCGTCCGGGACTAGTAAGGGTGAGCAGTTCTTC. It codes for CASSPASGTSKGEQFF.

V is TRBV13 and J is TRBJ2-2; the match to TRBD2 covers 8 bases. The CDR3 runs 14 residues. After removal of 3 bases from V and 3 bases from J, the junction contained 0 bases not matched to a gene. The germline gives CDR1 PRHDT, CDR2 FYEKMQ (reference sequence). In nucleotides, the CDR3 is TGTGCCAGCAGCTTCGGGAGGGACACCGGGGAGCTGTTTTTT. Encoded protein: CASSFGRDTGELFF.

V and J are TRBV5-4 and TRBJ2-7, with 7 positions matching TRBD1. Germline V lookup: CDR1 SGHNT, CDR2 YYREEE (reference sequence). There are 14 residues in the CDR3. The V gene end was trimmed by 0 bases and the J gene end by 6 bases; junction bases not matched to a gene: 6. CDR3 sequence (DNA): TGTGCCAGCAGCTTGGAAAGGGGGCGAGGCGAGCAGTACTTC. Encoded protein: CASSLERGRGEQYF.

The CDR3 DNA reads TGTGCCAGCAGCTTGGCTTTCACAGGGAGTAAGGGAAACACCATATATTTT. Translation gives CASSLAFTGSKGNTIYF. The J gene is TRBJ1-3, the V gene TRBV5-5, with TRBD1 as a possible D gene (6 bases). This CDR3 is 17 amino acids long. Per the germline V gene, CDR1 is SGHKS and CDR2 is YYEKEE (reference sequence). The germline V and J ends were trimmed by 0 bases and 4 bases, with 17 bases remaining between them.

CDR3 sequence (DNA): TGTGCCACCAGCAGAGGGCTCCCCGGACGAAACAGGGGAACGGTCTATGGCTACACCTTC. Protein sequence: CATSRGLPGRNRGTVYGYTF. The chain recombines TRBV15 with TRBJ1-2, with 7 bases matching TRBD1. CDR1 is LNHNV, CDR2 YYDKDF, per germline (reference sequence). V lost 1 base, J lost 4 bases, and 21 bases stayed unmatched. The CDR3 totals 20 residues.

This chain connects TRBV6-5 to TRBJ1-1, with 8 nucleotides matching TRBD1. CDR1 and CDR2 (germline): MNHEY, SVGAGI. Trimming cost V 2 bases and J 3 bases; bases outside gene matches: 2. The CDR3 totals 14 residues. DNA of the CDR3: TGTGCCAGCAGTTACAGGACAGGGTACACTGAAGCTTTCTTT. Its protein is CASSYRTGYTEAFF.

V is TRBV6-2 or TRBV6-3 and J is TRBJ2-1, with 9 bases identical to TRBD2. CDR1 MNHEY and CDR2 SVGEGT come from the germline V gene. The CDR3 spans 18 residues. The V and J ends lost 7 bases and 4 bases, in that order; junction bases with no gene match: 17. The CDR3 reads CASTPGGSSGIRYNEQFF. The CDR3 coding sequence is TGTGCCAGCACCCCTGGCGGGTCTAGCGGGATCAGGTACAATGAGCAGTTCTTC.

The chain joins TRBV6-5 to TRBJ2-3; possibly TRBD2 for D (6 bases). Trimming took off 4 bases at V and 5 bases at J, with 13 bases between the two ends. This CDR3 is built from 14 residues. Per the germline V gene, CDR1 is MNHEY and CDR2 is SVGAGI. CDR3 amino acids: CASSLGGEVDTQYF. DNA of the CDR3: TGTGCCAGCAGTTTAGGAGGGGAGGTAGATACGCAGTATTTT.

V is TRBV13 and J is TRBJ1-6; tentative D call: TRBD1 (5 bases). Deletions cut 4 bases from V and 10 bases from J, with 11 bases between. Germline V gives CDR1 PRHDT, CDR2 FYEKMQ (reference sequence). This CDR3 has 13 residues. In nucleotides, the CDR3 is TGTGCCAGCAGCTCGAAGGGGAACTCACCCCTCCACTTT. Its protein product is CASSSKGNSPLHF.

This clone was seen only once. V is TRBV5-1 and J is TRBJ2-7, with 8 positions matching TRBD2. This CDR3 has 15 residues. Per the germline V gene, CDR1 is SGHRS and CDR2 is YFSETQ. Germline trimming cut 2 bases from V and 3 bases from J; bases unmatched to any gene: 7. The DNA of the CDR3 is TGCGCCAGCAGCTTTCGGGAGGGCCGGCACTACGAGCAGTACTTC. This codes for CASSFREGRHYEQYF.

This chain uses TRBV7-2 with TRBJ2-1; possibly TRBD2 for D (6 bases). CDR3 size: 15 residues. V shed 4 bases and J shed 1 base, with 11 bases lying between them. Germline V lookup: CDR1 SGHTA, CDR2 FQGNSA. The CDR3 sequence is CASSSEGPSYNEQFF. DNA for the CDR3: TGTGCCAGCAGCTCGGAGGGCCCATCCTACAATGAGCAGTTCTTC.

V usage is TRBV6-2 or TRBV6-3 and J usage is TRBJ2-1, with TRBD2 as a possible D gene (6 bases). The CDR3 consists of 16 residues. With 6 bases removed from V and 0 bases from J, the gap between germline ends came to 15 bases. CDR1 is MNHEY, CDR2 SVGEGT, per germline. In nucleotides, the CDR3 is TGTGCCAGCAGCACATTAGCGGTGAGCTCCTACAATGAGCAGTTCTTC. It translates to CASSTLAVSSYNEQFF.

This chain's CDR3 is CASSKGQGREKLFF. The DNA for the CDR3 is TGTGCCAGCAGCAAGGGACAGGGAAGAGAAAAACTGTTTTTT. The gene calls are TRBV5-6 and TRBJ1-4, with 9 bases fitting TRBD1. Germline CDR1 reads SGHDT; CDR2 reads YYEEEE. The CDR3 consists of 14 residues. Unmatched junction bases numbered 6, after V lost 4 bases and J lost 8 bases.

V gene TRBV6-2 or TRBV6-3 combines with J gene TRBJ2-2; 8 bases map to TRBD1. The germline V gene encodes CDR1 MNHEY and CDR2 SVGEGT. With V trimmed by 5 bases and J by 7 bases, 12 bases remained unmatched. This CDR3 is 16 amino acids long. The DNA for the CDR3 is TGTGCCAGCAGTGCAGCCGAGACAGGGGAAGTCGGGGAGCTGTTTTTT. Translating gives CASSAAETGEVGELFF.

The chain employs TRBV18 and TRBJ1-5; D is undetermined. The CDR3 sequence is 13 residues long. V lost 2 bases to trimming and J lost 3 bases, with 5 bases between them. The germline V gene has CDR1 KGHSH and CDR2 LQKENI. CDR3 coding DNA: TGTGCCAGCTCACCAGGTTTCAATCAGCCCCAGCATTTT. This gives the protein CASSPGFNQPQHF.

The chain recombines TRBV4-1 with TRBJ2-7, with 12 positions matching TRBD2. This CDR3 spans 15 amino acids. The V gene end was trimmed by 3 bases and the J gene end by 3 bases; junction bases not matched to a gene: 3. From germline, CDR1 is MGHRA and CDR2 YSYEKL. The chain's CDR3 is CASSQRLAGDYEQYF. CDR3 DNA: TGCGCCAGCAGCCAGAGACTAGCGGGAGACTACGAGCAGTACTTC.

The V and J genes are TRBV6-5 and TRBJ1-5, with D tentatively TRBD1 (5 bases). Germline CDR1 MNHEY, CDR2 SVGAGI. CDR3 length: 13 amino acids. V lost 7 bases and J 0 bases, leaving 7 bases between the germline ends. Written as DNA, the CDR3 is TGTGCCAGCAACAGGAATAGCAATCAGCCCCAGCATTTT. This codes for CASNRNSNQPQHF.

The gene calls are TRBV18 and TRBJ2-2, with D perhaps TRBD2 (5 bases). The germline gives CDR1 KGHSH, CDR2 LQKENI. The ends were cut back, 6 bases at V and 0 bases at J, with 8 bases in the middle. This CDR3 spans 14 amino acids. This CDR3 reads CASSGVTNTGELFF. CDR3 DNA: TGTGCCAGCTCCGGGGTTACGAACACCGGGGAGCTGTTTTTT.

V is TRBV2 and J is TRBJ1-6; D gene uncertain. The V end lost 8 bases, the J end lost 5 bases, and 13 bases lay between the germline ends. From germline, CDR1 is SNHLY and CDR2 FYNNEI. The CDR3 is 14 amino acids. CDR3 nucleotide sequence: TGTGCCAGCCTCGGACCTCCTGATAATTCACCCCTCCACTTT. This codes for CASLGPPDNSPLHF.

This clone was counted between two and nine times. The CDR3 region has the DNA TGTGCCAGCTCAGAGACTAGCGGTTCCTACGAGCAGTACTTC. Its protein is CASSETSGSYEQYF. This chain links TRBV18 with TRBJ2-7, with TRBD2 matching over 9 bases. Trimming cost V 5 bases and J 1 base; bases outside gene matches: 3. The germline CDR1 and CDR2 sequences are KGHSH and LQKENI. The CDR3 covers 14 residues.

The chain couples TRBV5-1 to TRBJ1-3, with D perhaps matching TRBD1 (5 bases). V gave up 2 bases and J gave up 5 bases, with 8 bases separating them. Per germline, CDR1 SGHRS and CDR2 YFSETQ. CDR3 size: 13 residues. CDR3 sequence reads: CASSFSGRNTIYF. The DNA of the CDR3 is TGCGCCAGCAGCTTTTCAGGGAGAAACACCATATATTTT.

As DNA, the CDR3 is TGCGCCAGCAGCCCCGGACTAGTCTACGAGCAGTACTTC. It specifies CASSPGLVYEQYF. The chain recombines TRBV4-3 with TRBJ2-7, with TRBD2 matching 7 bases. The V and J ends lost 4 bases and 3 bases, in that order; junction bases with no gene match: 3. The germline CDR1 and CDR2 sequences are LGHNA and YSLEER. CDR3 size: 13 residues.

The DNA of the CDR3 is TGTGCCAGCAGTTCTTACAATGAGCAGTTCTTC. Translated, it gives CASSSYNEQFF. The V and J genes are TRBV12-3 or TRBV12-4 and TRBJ2-1; D is unresolved. The CDR3 length is 11 residues. Trimming cost V 4 bases and J 4 bases, with 2 bases left between them.